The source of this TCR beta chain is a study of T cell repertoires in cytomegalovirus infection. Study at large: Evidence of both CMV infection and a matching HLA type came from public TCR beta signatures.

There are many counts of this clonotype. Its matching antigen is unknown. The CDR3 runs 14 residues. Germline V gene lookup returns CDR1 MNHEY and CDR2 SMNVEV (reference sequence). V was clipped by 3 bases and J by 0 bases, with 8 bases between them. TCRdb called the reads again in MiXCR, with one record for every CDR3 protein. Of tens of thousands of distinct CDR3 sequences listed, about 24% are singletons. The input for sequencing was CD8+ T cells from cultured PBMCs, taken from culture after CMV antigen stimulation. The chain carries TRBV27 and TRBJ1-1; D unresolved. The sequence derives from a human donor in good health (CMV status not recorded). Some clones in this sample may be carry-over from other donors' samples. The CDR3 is CASSFSWVNTEAFF. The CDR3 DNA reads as TGTGCCAGCAGTTTTTCATGGGTGAACACTGAAGCTTTCTTT.